The 17 T cell receptor beta chains listed next were all sequenced from one sample in a study of CXCR3-negative and CXCR3-positive naive CD8 T cells. Antigens of these TCRs are unknown. The TRB cDNA libraries were prepared by 5' RACE with UMI labels. No DNA is given; TCRdb re-called the 5' RACE reads and lists each CDR3 protein once. The sample has some 150,000 distinct CDR3 sequences. Whole-study findings and limits: Hydrophobicity of TRB CDR3s was greater in CXCR3-positive naive cells than in CXCR3-negative naive cells.

Sequencing was performed on naive CXCR3+ CD8+ T cells from blood. The subset: CD45RO-CCR7+CD27+CD95- naive CD8+ T cells expressing CXCR3 (TNR3+). The receptor set was obtained from a human donor in good health. Some clones in this sample may be carry-over from other donors' samples.

CDR3 sequence: CASKTSGGREQFF. V usage is TRBV6-1 and J usage is TRBJ2-1; TCRdb's D call of TRBD2 is untestable without DNA. CDR3 length equals 13 residues. Per the germline V gene, CDR1 is MNHNS and CDR2 is SASEGT.

The chain is built from TRBV6-2 or TRBV6-3 and TRBJ1-1. Germline V gene lookup returns CDR1 MNHEY and CDR2 SVGEGT. CDR3 length: 16 residues. CDR3 protein: CASSYPPESMNTEAFF.

This chain links TRBV5-1 with TRBJ1-2; TCRdb selects TRBD1, and the lack of DNA leaves this call unchecked. This CDR3 spans 13 amino acids. Looked up from germline, CDR1 is SGHRS and CDR2 is YFSETQ. CDR3 region: CASSSGQNYGYTF.

This rearrangement joins TRBV20-1 to TRBJ2-2; TCRdb's assignment of TRBD1 cannot be checked, as there is no DNA. This CDR3 contains 14 residues. Germline loops: CDR1 DFQATT, CDR2 SNEGSKA (reference sequence). The CDR3 region is CSARARRYTGELFF.

This chain connects TRBV29-1 to TRBJ1-1. Germline V CDR1 and CDR2: SQVTM, ANQGSEA. The CDR3 totals 12 residues. This CDR3 reads CSVRTENTEAFF.

The chain carries TRBV7-3 and TRBJ2-7; absent DNA, TCRdb's TRBD2 call cannot be checked. CDR1 and CDR2 (germline): SGHTA, FQGTGA. This CDR3 is built from 14 residues. The CDR3 spells CASSWTASSYEQYF.

The rearrangement uses TRBV29-1 and TRBJ2-1; TCRdb names TRBD1, which stays unverified in the absence of DNA. The germline CDR1 and CDR2 sequences are SQVTM and ANQGSEA. This CDR3 spans 15 amino acids. The CDR3 reads CSVSGPGSPIREQFF.

The chain joins TRBV14 to TRBJ2-7; the D call of TRBD1 rests on TCRdb alone, since no DNA is present to check it. The CDR3 is 14 residues long. The germline gives CDR1 SGHDN, CDR2 FVKESK. CDR3 residues: CASSRTGVTYEQYF.

The V and J genes are TRBV29-1 and TRBJ1-4. This CDR3 comprises 14 residues. Germline lookup yields CDR1 SQVTM and CDR2 ANQGSEA. The CDR3 sequence: CSVGLMWENEKLFF. Variable domain in full (rest from reference TRBV29-1 and TRBJ1-4): SAVISQKPSRDICQRGTSLTIQCQVDSQVTMMFWYRQQPGQSLTLIATANQGSEATYESGFVIDKFPISRPNLTFSTLTVSNMSPEDSSIYLCSVGLMWENEKLFFGSGTQLSVL.

The V and J genes are TRBV5-1 and TRBJ1-1; as DNA is missing, the TRBD1 call by TCRdb cannot be tested. The CDR3 is 15 amino acids. Germline V lookup: CDR1 SGHRS, CDR2 YFSETQ. The CDR3 region is CASSWNGGMNTEAFF.

The chain combines TRBV29-1 with TRBJ1-1. The CDR3 length is 11 residues. CDR1 SQVTM and CDR2 ANQGSEA come from the germline V gene. This CDR3 reads CSVEWASEAFF. The full variable domain, completed using reference TRBV29-1 and TRBJ1-1, is SAVISQKPSRDICQRGTSLTIQCQVDSQVTMMFWYRQQPGQSLTLIATANQGSEATYESGFVIDKFPISRPNLTFSTLTVSNMSPEDSSIYLCSVEWASEAFFGQGTRLTVV.

The chain combines TRBV7-6 with TRBJ2-7; TCRdb outputs TRBD2, but without DNA this stays unchecked. The CDR3 runs to 15 residues. Germline assignment: CDR1 SGHVS and CDR2 FNYEAQ. This CDR3 reads CASSPRTSEAYEQYF.

The genes are TRBV7-8 and TRBJ2-1. Germline V lookup: CDR1 SGHVS, CDR2 FQNEAQ. The CDR3 runs to 15 residues. The CDR3 spells CASSLRSASYNEQFF.

J is TRBJ2-7 and V is TRBV14; with no DNA, the TCRdb D assignment of TRBD1 cannot be verified. The CDR3 runs 15 residues. CDR1 is SGHDN and CDR2 is FVKESK in the germline V gene. This CDR3 is CASSQVGQGDYEQYF.

The CDR3 protein is CAISPKVHEQYF. This sequence joins TRBV10-3 and TRBJ2-7. The CDR3 length is 12 residues. Germline CDR1 ENHRY, CDR2 SYGVKD.

The J gene is TRBJ2-7, the V gene TRBV7-9; the TCRdb call, TRBD1, lacks DNA for checking. Per germline, CDR1 SEHNR and CDR2 FQNEAQ (reference sequence). This CDR3 is built from 12 residues. The CDR3 region is CASSSGTKEQYF.

The chain carries TRBV2 and TRBJ2-5; the TCRdb D gene call, TRBD2, has no DNA to confirm it. The CDR3 loop spans 16 amino acids. Germline lookup yields CDR1 SNHLY and CDR2 FYNNEI. The CDR3 region is CASFPGLAGGRETQYF.